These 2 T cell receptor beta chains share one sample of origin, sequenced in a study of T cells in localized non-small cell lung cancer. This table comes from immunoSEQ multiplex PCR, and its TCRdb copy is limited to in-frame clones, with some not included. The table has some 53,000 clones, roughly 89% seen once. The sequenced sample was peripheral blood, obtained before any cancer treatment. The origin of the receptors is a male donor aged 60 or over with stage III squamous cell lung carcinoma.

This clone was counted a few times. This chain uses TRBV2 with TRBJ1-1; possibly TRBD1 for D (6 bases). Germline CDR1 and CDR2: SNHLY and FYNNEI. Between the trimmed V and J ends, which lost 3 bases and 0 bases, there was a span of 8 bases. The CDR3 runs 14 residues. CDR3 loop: CASSDQGMNTEAFF. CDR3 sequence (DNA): TGTGCCAGCAGTGATCAGGGGATGAACACTGAAGCTTTCTTT.

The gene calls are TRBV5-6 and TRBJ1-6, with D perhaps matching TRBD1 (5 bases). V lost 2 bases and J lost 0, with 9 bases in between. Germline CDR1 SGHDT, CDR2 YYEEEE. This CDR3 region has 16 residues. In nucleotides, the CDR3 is TGTGCCAGCAGCTTCGAGGGGAGCTCCTATAATTCACCCCTCCACTTT. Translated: CASSFEGSSYNSPLHF.